The text below deals with one TCR beta chain. Its antigen is currently unknown. The data derive from a study of cytomegalovirus exposure and HLA in healthy donors. CDR1 and CDR2 from the germline V gene are SEHNR and FQNEAQ (reference sequence). Trimming cost V 4 bases and J 2 bases, with 13 bases left between them. The CDR3 is 15 amino acids. A multiplex PCR was run with 60 Vbeta primers and 13 Jbeta primers. Repertoires were generated with immunoSEQ multiplex PCR, while TCRdb's copy carries only in-frame clones and drops some. Of over 150,000 clones in the sample, 65% to 90% are singletons; the top ten hold more than 1.5%. Findings and caveats of the study: Within a later analysis, the majority of CMV-associated TCR beta chains appeared HLA-restricted.

Sample: PBMCs. V and J are TRBV7-9 and TRBJ2-3, with a weak D call TRBD1 (5 bases). The sequence came from a human donor in good health. The CDR3 DNA follows: TGTGCCAGCAGCTATAAGACAGAATACACAGATACGCAGTATTTT. It encodes CASSYKTEYTDTQYF.